A single sample is the source of the 11 T cell receptor beta chains below, sequenced in a study of PD-1 blockade in classical Hodgkin lymphoma (TCRdb year 2020). The intended sense of this specimen's time point label: newly diagnosed, previously untreated cHL patient sample. A Miltenyi CD4+ T cell isolation kit was used for magnetic negative selection to purify CD4+ T cells from thawed PBMCs. Library preparation used the immunoSEQ multiplex PCR assay. TCRdb obtained this table from immuneACCESS and retained in-frame rearrangements with V and J assigned. These tables miss some clones; where compared with another copy, unresolved V genes account for less than half of the shortfall, and the remainder is unexplained. This sample holds about 35,000 clones; more than 85% were observed only once. 0.2% to 0.25% of the sample is in the top ten clones. The sequencing sample was made of CD4+ T cells from blood. The source is a human donor with classical Hodgkin lymphoma.

V usage is TRBV6-5 and J usage is TRBJ1-2; D is undetermined. The V end lost 0 bases, the J end lost 8 bases, and 10 bases lay between the germline ends. Germline CDR1 MNHEY, CDR2 SVGAGI. The CDR3 spans 13 residues. CDR3 protein: CASSYSAGRGYTF. The CDR3 DNA reads TGTGCCAGCAGTTACTCCGCGGGGAGGGGCTACACCTTC.

The CDR3 bases are TGCGCCAGCAGCCAAGTTCAAGGGGGTCACGGCGAGCAGTACTTC. This codes for CASSQVQGGHGEQYF. The V gene is TRBV4-1, the J gene TRBJ2-7; weak D call: TRBD1 (6 bases). The germline V gene encodes CDR1 MGHRA and CDR2 YSYEKL. The CDR3 is made up of 15 amino acids. V was pared by 1 base and J by 6 bases, with 16 bases between.

This sequence joins TRBV27 and TRBJ2-7; 9 positions match TRBD1. V lost 6 bases, J lost 5 bases, and 8 bases stayed unmatched. The length of the CDR3 is 14 residues. Germline CDR1 MNHEY, CDR2 SMNVEV (reference sequence). In DNA, the CDR3 is TGTGCCAGCAGATCAATTACAGGGGGCCACGAGCAGTACTTC. It yields the protein CASRSITGGHEQYF.

The V and J genes are TRBV9 and TRBJ1-1; D is perhaps TRBD1 (5 bases). Germline lookup yields CDR1 SGDLS and CDR2 YYNGEE. The CDR3 extends over 14 amino acids. Trimming removed 0 bases from V and 5 bases from J, with 11 bases in between. This CDR3 reads CASSVGPGGTEAFF. The CDR3 coding sequence is TGTGCCAGCAGCGTAGGACCGGGGGGAACTGAAGCTTTCTTT. The complete variable domain, with remaining parts taken from reference TRBV9 and TRBJ1-1, reads DSGVTQTPKHLITATGQRVTLRCSPRSGDLSVYWYQQSLDQGLQFLIQYYNGEERAKGNILERFSAQQFPDLHSELNLSSLELGDSALYFCASSVGPGGTEAFFGQGTRLTVV.

This clone has just one count. This chain connects TRBV18 to TRBJ2-7; TRBD2 matches at 8 bases. V lost 8 bases and J lost 0; bases outside the gene matches: 12. The CDR3 covers 16 residues. Per the germline V gene, CDR1 is KGHSH and CDR2 is LQKENI. In nucleotides, the CDR3 is TGTGCCAGCGCAGAGATAGCGGGGAGCGGCTCCTACGAGCAGTACTTC. Protein product: CASAEIAGSGSYEQYF. The full variable domain, with the rest looked up from reference TRBV18 and TRBJ2-7, is NAGVMQNPRHLVRRRGQEARLRCSPMKGHSHVYWYRQLPEEGLKFMVYLQKENIIDESGMPKERFSAEFPKEGPSILRIQQVVRGDSAAYFCASAEIAGSGSYEQYFGPGTRLTVT.

The V gene is TRBV30, the J gene TRBJ1-6; possibly TRBD1 for D (5 bases). Germline V gene lookup returns CDR1 GTSNPN and CDR2 SVGIG (reference sequence). The CDR3 loop spans 15 amino acids. V gave up 2 bases and J gave up 5 bases, with 13 bases separating them. CDR3 in amino acids: CAWSPEDMDNSPLHF. In DNA, the CDR3 is TGTGCCTGGAGTCCCGAGGACATGGATAATTCACCCCTCCACTTT.

This clone has only a few counts. The V call is TRBV6-1, the J call TRBJ1-6; the D is unclear. This CDR3 region has 11 residues. Germline V gene data show CDR1 as MNHNS and CDR2 as SASEGT. V lost 8 bases to trimming and J lost 6 bases, with 5 bases between them. CDR3 DNA: TGTGCCAGCCGGGGTAATTCACCCCTCCACTTT. It codes for CASRGNSPLHF.

The chain carries TRBV6-5 and TRBJ2-7; 8 bases are a match to TRBD1. This CDR3 region has 13 residues. V dropped 7 bases and J dropped 7; count of bases not matched to a gene: 9. CDR1 is MNHEY and CDR2 is SVGAGI in the germline V gene. DNA of the CDR3: TGTGCCAGCAACCCGCAGGGGGCGAGGGAGCAGTACTTC. Its protein is CASNPQGAREQYF.

V is TRBV10-2 and J is TRBJ2-7; D is ambiguous. Trimming shortened V by 4 bases and J by 2 bases, and 6 bases separated the two germline ends. Germline lookup yields CDR1 WSHSY and CDR2 SAAADI. The CDR3 has 12 residues. The CDR3 region has the DNA TGCGCCAGCAGTGGTAGTACCTACGAGCAGTACTTC. Amino acids: CASSGSTYEQYF.

The chain carries TRBV7-9 and TRBJ1-1; no firm D call. The germline V gene encodes CDR1 SEHNR and CDR2 FQNEAQ (reference sequence). This CDR3 contains 16 residues. Trimming left V 5 bases short and J 0 bases short, with 16 bases between. The CDR3 loop reads CASSPLSGIMNTEAFF. The CDR3 DNA reads TGTGCCAGCAGCCCCCTGAGCGGCATCATGAACACTGAAGCTTTCTTT.

The chain has TRBV6-1 and TRBJ2-3; TRBD2 matches at 7 bases. V gave up 0 bases and J gave up 0 bases; unmatched junction bases: 0. Germline-derived CDR1 and CDR2 are MNHNS and SASEGT. The CDR3 length is 15 residues. CDR3 sequence reads: CASSEAGGSTDTQYF. Written as DNA, the CDR3 is TGTGCCAGCAGTGAAGCGGGGGGGAGCACAGATACGCAGTATTTT.